This T cell receptor (beta chain) was obtained from a study of blood T cell repertoires in COVID-19. Germline CDR1 is SEHNR and CDR2 is FQNEAQ (reference sequence). V lost 5 bases to trimming and J lost 4 bases; unmatched junction nucleotides: 8. The CDR3 totals 15 residues. Generated by immunoSEQ multiplex PCR, the TCRdb table keeps only in-frame clones and is missing some. The sample has 150,000 to 180,000 clones, approximately 80% seen once. The origin of this receptor is a woman of 80 years or more with acute or convalescent COVID-19. The gene calls are TRBV7-9 and TRBJ1-1, with 9 positions matching TRBD1. Material: peripheral blood. This CDR3 is CASSPQGAGGTEAFF. In DNA form, the CDR3 reads TGTGCCAGCAGCCCACAGGGGGCAGGGGGCACTGAAGCTTTCTTT.